The rows below give T cell receptor beta chains drawn from one sample of a study of T cell repertoires in cytomegalovirus infection. MiXCR, run by TCRdb on the reads, gives a single entry per CDR3 protein. The top ten clones hold 20% to 30% of a sample with about 180,000 distinct CDR3 sequences, around 14% of them seen once. Specimen: PBMCs. The receptors come from a human donor in good health (CMV status not recorded). Some clones in this sample may be carry-over from other donors' samples. Both conserved end residues are part of each CDR3. The order of the fields is V gene, D gene, J gene, clone size, CDR3 protein, CDR3 DNA. The D gene is left open where the match is weak. Expanded clones are given a class, and other clones once, few, many or no size at all.

V: TRBV19
D: NA
J: TRBJ2-7
size: many
CDR3: CASSIGGIGEQYF
DNA: TGTGCCAGTAGTATCGGAGGGATCGGCGAGCAGTACTTC

V: TRBV20-1
D: TRBD2
J: TRBJ2-7
size: few
CDR3: CSAHVSGRNEQYF
DNA: TGCAGTGCTCACGTTAGCGGGAGGAACGAGCAGTACTTC

V: TRBV29-1
D: NA
J: TRBJ1-2
size: few
CDR3: CSARQGEVGYTF
DNA: TGCAGCGCCCGCCAGGGCGAAGTAGGCTACACCTTC

V: TRBV28
D: NA
J: TRBJ1-2
size: few
CDR3: CASSITWVEGGYTF
DNA: TGTGCCAGCAGTATTACCTGGGTGGAGGGGGGCTACACCTTC

V: TRBV19
D: NA
J: TRBJ1-1
size: few
CDR3: CASSVFQGIGTEAFF
DNA: TGTGCCAGTAGTGTCTTTCAGGGGATTGGCACTGAAGCTTTCTTT

V: TRBV7-9
D: TRBD2
J: TRBJ2-5
size: few
CDR3: CASSFPAGGMLAQYF
DNA: TGTGCCAGCAGCTTCCCTGCGGGGGGAATGTTGGCCCAGTACTTC

V: TRBV6-6
D: TRBD1
J: TRBJ2-5
size: few
CDR3: CASRLSPGQDNFYF
DNA: TGTGCCAGCAGATTATCCCCGGGACAGGACAACTTTTACTTC

V: TRBV25-1
D: NA
J: TRBJ2-6
size: few
CDR3: CASSGGKDSGANVLTF
DNA: TGTGCCAGCAGTGGTGGCAAAGACTCTGGGGCCAACGTCCTGACTTTC

V: TRBV7-9
D: TRBD2
J: TRBJ2-3
size: many
CDR3: CASSFLRLTSGAYTDTQYF
DNA: TGTGCCAGCAGCTTCCTTCGACTGACTAGCGGGGCGTACACAGATACGCAGTATTTT

V: TRBV5-4
D: NA
J: TRBJ1-1
size: many
CDR3: CASSVDIPSNTEAFF
DNA: TGTGCCAGCAGCGTAGACATTCCCTCGAACACTGAAGCTTTCTTT

V: TRBV20-1
D: NA
J: TRBJ1-5
size: NA
CDR3: CSASVGSNQPQHF
DNA: TGCAGTGCGAGCGTGGGGAGCAATCAGCCCCAGCATTTT

V: TRBV28
D: NA
J: TRBJ2-7
size: NA
CDR3: CASRRPLSSHEQYF
DNA: TGTGCCAGCAGGAGGCCGTTGTCCAGCCACGAGCAGTACTTC

V: TRBV28
D: TRBD2
J: TRBJ2-2
size: few
CDR3: CARWTSGRAGELFF
DNA: TGTGCCAGGTGGACTAGCGGGAGGGCCGGGGAGCTGTTTTTT

V: TRBV7-2
D: NA
J: TRBJ2-6
size: many
CDR3: CASSPVSVSGANVLTF
DNA: TGTGCCAGCAGCCCGGTGTCTGTCTCTGGGGCCAACGTCCTGACTTTC

V: TRBV28
D: NA
J: TRBJ2-2
size: few
CDR3: CASSLLGSGYTGELFF
DNA: TGTGCCAGCAGTTTACTCGGGAGTGGGTACACCGGGGAGCTGTTTTTT

V: TRBV7-2
D: TRBD2
J: TRBJ2-5
size: many
CDR3: CASSLGLAMETQYF
DNA: TGTGCCAGCAGCCTCGGACTAGCGATGGAGACCCAGTACTTC

V: TRBV20-1
D: TRBD2
J: TRBJ2-3
size: many
CDR3: CSAALGLPWRDTQYF
DNA: TGCAGTGCCGCCCTGGGACTACCCTGGAGGGATACGCAGTATTTT

V: TRBV2
D: TRBD1
J: TRBJ2-1
size: few
CDR3: CASRADRGSYNEQFF
DNA: TGTGCCAGCAGGGCCGACAGGGGGTCCTACAATGAGCAGTTCTTC

V: TRBV19
D: NA
J: TRBJ1-1
size: few
CDR3: CASSTYTEAFF
DNA: TGTGCCAGTAGTACTTACACTGAAGCTTTCTTT

V: TRBV11-2
D: NA
J: TRBJ1-2
size: NA
CDR3: CASRSRSQGWYGYTF
DNA: TGTGCCAGCAGATCACGCAGTCAGGGTTGGTATGGCTACACCTTC

V: TRBV12-5
D: NA
J: TRBJ1-6
size: NA
CDR3: CASGLDSSPLHF
DNA: TGTGCTAGTGGTTTGGATAGTTCACCCCTCCACTTT

V: TRBV28
D: NA
J: TRBJ2-3
size: many
CDR3: CASTRLGESTDTQYF
DNA: TGTGCCAGCACCCGTTTAGGAGAAAGCACAGATACGCAGTATTTT

V: TRBV12-3/TRBV12-4
D: NA
J: TRBJ1-1
size: few
CDR3: CASSLIGLPEAFF
DNA: TGTGCCAGCAGTTTGATAGGTTTACCTGAAGCTTTCTTT

V: TRBV5-4
D: NA
J: TRBJ2-3
size: NA
CDR3: CASSGLSTDTQYF
DNA: TGTGCCAGCAGCGGGTTGAGCACAGATACGCAGTATTTT

V: TRBV2
D: NA
J: TRBJ2-1
size: NA
CDR3: CASSDLSGSSYNEQFF
DNA: TGTGCCAGCAGTGACCTTAGCGGAAGCTCCTACAATGAGCAGTTCTTC

V: TRBV14
D: TRBD1
J: TRBJ1-2
size: NA
CDR3: CASSTTGGGFGGYTF
DNA: TGTGCCAGCAGCACTACCGGAGGGGGCTTTGGTGGCTACACCTTC

V: TRBV5-1
D: NA
J: TRBJ1-1
size: NA
CDR3: CASSLARGTGSNTEAFF
DNA: TGCGCCAGCAGCTTGGCGCGGGGGACGGGGTCGAACACTGAAGCTTTCTTT

V: TRBV4-1
D: TRBD1
J: TRBJ1-5
size: NA
CDR3: CASSLLRDRGLPQHF
DNA: TGCGCCAGCAGCCTACTCCGGGACAGGGGTTTGCCCCAGCATTTT

V: TRBV7-9
D: TRBD1
J: TRBJ2-7
size: NA
CDR3: CASSKTGVTYEQYF
DNA: TGTGCCAGCAGCAAGACAGGGGTTACCTACGAGCAGTACTTC